One sample yielded the 26 T cell receptor beta chains listed below, sequenced in a study of T cell responses to AZD1222 COVID-19 vaccine. Sequencing was performed with immunoSEQ multiplex PCR; in TCRdb, only in-frame clones are kept and a portion is missing. Of more than 150,000 clones in the sample, 80% to 90% were seen once. The specimen was peripheral blood, collected on day 0 of MenACWY control vaccination. The origin of the receptors is an adult in good health.

In its sample, this clone was seen a few times. The chain combines TRBV4-1 with TRBJ2-7; D is unresolved. CDR1 MGHRA and CDR2 YSYEKL come from the germline V gene. Trimming left V 1 base short and J 3 bases short, with 7 bases between. This CDR3 is built from 13 residues. CDR3 bases: TGCGCCAGCAGCCAAGGTTCACTCTACGAGCAGTACTTC. Its translation: CASSQGSLYEQYF.

With regard to this clone: This sample includes further DNA sequences coding for the same CDR3. The genes are TRBV6-5 and TRBJ2-7; TRBD1 agrees at 10 bases. The junction had 1 base not matched to a gene; V was cut back by 6 bases and J by 2 bases. Germline values: CDR1 MNHEY, CDR2 SVGAGI. This CDR3 contains 13 residues. CDR3 residues: CASRGTGAYEQYF. In DNA, the CDR3 is TGTGCCAGCAGGGGGACAGGGGCCTACGAGCAGTACTTC.

This clone has just a few counts. The V and J genes are TRBV3-1 (or the pseudogene TRBV3-2) and TRBJ1-1; tentatively, D is TRBD1 (6 bases). Looked up from germline, CDR1 is LGHDT and CDR2 is YNNKEL (reference sequence). This CDR3 is built from 13 residues. V was cut by 2 bases and J by 11 bases, with 15 bases left in between. CDR3 region: CASSQSGGAGAFF. CDR3 sequence (DNA): TGTGCCAGCAGCCAAAGCGGGGGCGCGGGGGCTTTCTTT.

The chain uses TRBV19 and TRBJ2-1, with D tentatively TRBD1 (5 bases). The CDR3 sequence is 16 residues long. Trimming took 0 bases from V and 8 from J, leaving 17 bases between them. CDR1 is LNHDA and CDR2 is SQIVND in the germline V gene (reference sequence). CDR3 protein: CASSIDHKDIIDEQFF. The DNA for the CDR3 is TGTGCCAGTAGTATAGATCATAAGGACATAATCGATGAGCAGTTCTTC.

The V call is TRBV9, the J call TRBJ2-1; 10 nucleotides align to TRBD2. V was clipped by 0 bases and J by 2 bases; unmatched bases: 5. The CDR3 sequence is 17 residues long. Per germline, CDR1 SGDLS and CDR2 YYNGEE. The CDR3 coding sequence is TGTGCCAGCAGCGTAGTCCCTAGCGGGAGCACCTACAATGAGCAGTTCTTC. It encodes CASSVVPSGSTYNEQFF.

The V and J genes are TRBV6-5 and TRBJ1-6; D gene uncertain. Trimming removed 11 bases at V and 1 base at J, with 12 bases between. CDR3 length equals 14 residues. Germline values: CDR1 MNHEY, CDR2 SVGAGI. The CDR3 protein is CAGGWGSYNSPLHF. CDR3 sequence (DNA): TGTGCCGGAGGGTGGGGTTCCTATAATTCACCCCTCCACTTT.

This chain connects TRBV12-3 or TRBV12-4 to TRBJ2-3; a weak D match, TRBD1 (5 bases). Trimming left V 6 bases short and J 4 bases short, with 8 bases between. The CDR3 covers 12 residues. The CDR3 DNA reads as TGTGCCAGCAGCCCAGGGTCAGATACGCAGTATTTT. Encoded protein: CASSPGSDTQYF.

The V and J genes are TRBV5-1 and TRBJ2-7, with 9 positions matching TRBD1. Germline V lookup: CDR1 SGHRS, CDR2 YFSETQ. The CDR3 runs to 14 residues. V lost 3 bases to trimming and J lost 5 bases; unmatched junction nucleotides: 6. The CDR3 DNA follows: TGCGCCAGCAGCTCCCCGGGACAGGGAAACGAGCAGTACTTC. Its protein product is CASSSPGQGNEQYF.

This sequence joins TRBV5-1 and TRBJ2-7, with 10 positions matching TRBD2. V shed 0 bases and J 1 base; nucleotides not matched to a gene: 4. The germline gives CDR1 SGHRS, CDR2 YFSETQ. This CDR3 is 16 amino acids long. In DNA form, the CDR3 reads TGCGCCAGCAGCTTGGTGGCTAGCGGGAGATCCTACGAGCAGTACTTC. Encoded protein: CASSLVASGRSYEQYF.

The chain uses TRBV19 and TRBJ2-2; 10 bases match TRBD2. V dropped 4 bases and J dropped 7; count of bases not matched to a gene: 6. Germline CDR1 reads LNHDA; CDR2 reads SQIVND (reference sequence). This CDR3 contains 15 residues. This CDR3 is CASSTTSGDGGELFF. CDR3 nucleotides: TGTGCCAGTAGTACAACTAGCGGGGACGGCGGGGAGCTGTTTTTT.

The chain has TRBV9 and TRBJ2-2; the D gene could be TRBD1 or TRBD2 (5 bases each). The V and J ends lost 1 base and 4 bases respectively, with 14 bases between them. In germline, CDR1 is SGDLS, CDR2 YYNGEE. This CDR3 is 16 amino acids long. The CDR3 DNA reads as TGTGCCAGCAGCGTATCCGTGGGGGTAACCACCGGGGAGCTGTTTTTT. Its protein is CASSVSVGVTTGELFF.

The chain links TRBV6-2 or TRBV6-3 to TRBJ1-1; 7 bases agree with TRBD1. CDR1 and CDR2 from the germline V gene are MNHEY and SVGEGT. This CDR3 has 13 residues. V trimming: 2 bases; J trimming: 11 bases; junction bases outside the gene matches: 8. CDR3 nucleotides: TGTGCCAGCAGTTACCGAGGGGGCGAGGGTGCTTTCTTT. Protein product: CASSYRGGEGAFF.

The rearrangement links TRBV4-2 to TRBJ1-1, with TRBD1 matching over 8 bases. After removal of 1 base from V and 7 bases from J, the junction contained 8 bases not matched to a gene. CDR1 and CDR2 (germline): LGHNA, YNFKEQ. CDR3 size: 15 residues. As DNA, the CDR3 is TGTGCCAGCAGCCAAGGGACAGGGCTCTTGGGTGAAGCTTTCTTT. It codes for CASSQGTGLLGEAFF.

V is TRBV9 and J is TRBJ1-3; unclear D gene. The germline V gene encodes CDR1 SGDLS and CDR2 YYNGEE. CDR3 length equals 15 residues. V was cut by 0 bases and J by 2 bases, with 9 bases left in between. CDR3 DNA sequence: TGTGCCAGCAGCGTAGCTACATGGCCTGGAAACACCATATATTTT. It is translated as CASSVATWPGNTIYF.

The chain is built from TRBV28 and TRBJ2-1; TRBD2 matches 12 bases. The CDR3 totals 17 residues. Germline CDR1 MDHEN, CDR2 SYDVKM. J lost 4 bases, V lost 6 bases, and 10 bases had no gene match. As DNA, the CDR3 is TGTGCCAGCAGCCCGAGCCGGGGACTAGCGGGTTACAATGAGCAGTTCTTC. Protein product: CASSPSRGLAGYNEQFF. Complete variable domain (other parts from reference TRBV28 and TRBJ2-1): DVKVTQSSRYLVKRTGEKVFLECVQDMDHENMFWYRQDPGLGLRLIYFSYDVKMKEKGDIPEGYSVSREKKERFSLILESASTNQTSMYLCASSPSRGLAGYNEQFFGPGTRLTVL.

The chain couples TRBV9 to TRBJ1-1; D might be TRBD1 (6 bases). Deletions cut 1 base from V and 8 bases from J, with 15 bases between. CDR1 and CDR2 from the germline V gene are SGDLS and YYNGEE. This CDR3 has 14 amino acids. The CDR3 region has the DNA TGTGCCAGCAGCGTAAGGGGGACGGGGCTAGAAGCTTTCTTT. Its protein product is CASSVRGTGLEAFF.

The chain recombines TRBV14 with TRBJ2-1, with unresolved D. This CDR3 has 15 amino acids. V dropped 4 bases and J dropped 4 bases, with 14 bases sitting between them. The germline V gene encodes CDR1 SGHDN and CDR2 FVKESK. The CDR3 DNA reads as TGTGCCAGCAGCCTTGATCACACAAATTACAATGAGCAGTTCTTC. Protein: CASSLDHTNYNEQFF.

The rearrangement joins TRBV6-5 to TRBJ2-7, with no clear D. Germline loops: CDR1 MNHEY, CDR2 SVGAGI. The CDR3 consists of 11 residues. The ends were cut back, 7 bases at V and 7 bases at J, with 11 bases in the middle. In DNA, the CDR3 is TGTGCCAGCAAGGATCGGATGGAGCAGTACTTC. Translating it yields CASKDRMEQYF.

This chain links TRBV9 with TRBJ1-2, with TRBD1 matching over 11 bases. CDR1 and CDR2 (germline): SGDLS, YYNGEE. V lost 3 bases and J lost 3; bases outside the gene matches: 1. The CDR3 is made up of 14 amino acids. The CDR3 coding sequence is TGTGCCAGCAGCGGGACAGGGGGCGACTATGGCTACACCTTC. This gives the protein CASSGTGGDYGYTF.

CDR3 in amino acids: CASSLWAPQGYGYTF. CDR3 sequence (DNA): TGTGCCAGCAGTTTATGGGCACCACAGGGGTATGGCTACACCTTC. V is TRBV27 and J is TRBJ1-2; the match to TRBD1 covers 7 bases. This CDR3 has 15 amino acids. Germline V lookup: CDR1 MNHEY, CDR2 SMNVEV (reference sequence). The ends lost 1 base at V and 5 bases at J; junction bases unmatched: 7.

This sequence joins TRBV12-3 or TRBV12-4 and TRBJ2-7, with D hard to call. The CDR3 is 13 amino acids. The V end lost 3 bases, the J end lost 3 bases, and 9 bases lay between the germline ends. For the CDR3, the DNA is TGTGCCAGCAGTTTGAGGAGAATCTACGAGCAGTACTTC. Its translation: CASSLRRIYEQYF.

CDR3 nucleotide sequence: TGCGCCAGCAGCCCCGGACTACAAGAGACCCAGTACTTC. Its translation: CASSPGLQETQYF. The chain recombines TRBV4-1 with TRBJ2-5; tentative D call: TRBD2 (6 bases). Germline V CDR1 and CDR2: MGHRA, YSYEKL. The length of the CDR3 is 13 residues. The germline V and J ends were trimmed by 4 bases and 2 bases, with 8 bases remaining between them.

V is TRBV4-1 and J is TRBJ2-7, with 9 bases aligning to TRBD2. There are 17 residues in the CDR3. J gave up 4 bases and V 1 base, and 11 bases lay outside the gene matches. Germline V gives CDR1 MGHRA, CDR2 YSYEKL. Here the CDR3 reads CASSQVAGLAGLYEQYF. DNA for the CDR3: TGCGCCAGCAGCCAAGTCGCGGGCCTAGCGGGGCTGTACGAGCAGTACTTC.

The chain is built from TRBV5-4 and TRBJ1-2, with 10 bases matching TRBD1. Germline values: CDR1 SGHNT, CDR2 YYREEE (reference sequence). V trimming: 3 bases; J trimming: 0 bases; junction bases outside the gene matches: 2. CDR3 length equals 15 residues. CDR3 sequence: CASSSDRGPNYGYTF. The CDR3 bases are TGTGCCAGCAGCTCAGACAGGGGGCCTAACTATGGCTACACCTTC.

The chain links TRBV27 to TRBJ2-7, with 7 bases aligning to TRBD1. This CDR3 is built from 14 residues. Germline V CDR1 and CDR2: MNHEY, SMNVEV (reference sequence). J lost 3 bases, V lost 6 bases, and 8 bases had no gene match. The CDR3 protein is CASSRDSFFYEQYF. In nucleotides, the CDR3 is TGTGCCAGCAGCCGGGACAGTTTTTTCTACGAGCAGTACTTC.

This clone was seen a handful of times. The chain has TRBV18 and TRBJ1-2, with 9 bases identical to TRBD1. CDR1 and CDR2 (germline): KGHSH, LQKENI. The J segment lost 0 bases and the V segment lost 4 bases, leaving 6 bases of the junction unmatched. This CDR3 is 16 amino acids long. The CDR3 loop is CASSQSGQGSNYGYTF. In nucleotides, the CDR3 is TGTGCCAGCTCACAAAGCGGACAGGGGTCTAACTATGGCTACACCTTC.